A selection of T cell receptor beta chains follows, all from one sample in a study of blood T cell repertoires in COVID-19. Clones were read by immunoSEQ multiplex PCR, and TCRdb kept only the in-frame ones, dropping some. In the table there are about 140,000 clones, under 90% of which are singletons. Specimen: peripheral blood. The receptors come from a human donor in a cohort sampled during active COVID-19. Both conserved end residues are part of each CDR3. D genes are given only for firm matches. Expanded clones get a size class; other rows say once, few or many, or leave the size out.

d_call: TRBD1; clone_size: NA; v_call: TRBV6-6; j_call: TRBJ1-2; cdr3_nt: TGTGCCAGCAGTAACAGACAGGGGAGCTTCTATGGCTACACCTTC; cdr3_aa: CASSNRQGSFYGYTF
d_call: NA; clone_size: NA; v_call: TRBV15; j_call: TRBJ2-5; cdr3_nt: TGTGCCACGGGGGCCCCTCTGGGGACCCAGTACTTC; cdr3_aa: CATGAPLGTQYF
d_call: TRBD2; clone_size: NA; v_call: TRBV24-1; j_call: TRBJ2-3; cdr3_nt: TGTGCCACCAGTGATTTGACGGGGGGGACAGATACGCAGTATTTT; cdr3_aa: CATSDLTGGTDTQYF
d_call: TRBD1; clone_size: NA; v_call: TRBV28; j_call: TRBJ1-2; cdr3_nt: TGTGCCAGCAGTTTAAAAATACAGGGGCATGGCTACACCTTC; cdr3_aa: CASSLKIQGHGYTF
d_call: NA; clone_size: NA; v_call: TRBV30; j_call: TRBJ2-3; cdr3_nt: TGTGCCTGGAGTGTTGGGGGGGCATCGGATACGCAGTATTTT; cdr3_aa: CAWSVGGASDTQYF
d_call: TRBD1; clone_size: NA; v_call: TRBV7-2; j_call: TRBJ2-7; cdr3_nt: TGTGCCAGCAGCTGGAGAGGGACCGGGACAGGACTAACCTACGAGCAGTACTTC; cdr3_aa: CASSWRGTGTGLTYEQYF
d_call: NA; clone_size: NA; v_call: TRBV6-5; j_call: TRBJ2-3; cdr3_nt: TGTGCCAGCGGCTGGGAGGAGACTAGCACAGATACGCAGTATTTT; cdr3_aa: CASGWEETSTDTQYF
d_call: TRBD1; clone_size: few; v_call: TRBV5-1; j_call: TRBJ2-2; cdr3_nt: TGCGCCAGCGCTGAGTCTGCAGGGGGAACCGGGGAGCTGTTTTTT; cdr3_aa: CASAESAGGTGELFF
d_call: NA; clone_size: NA; v_call: TRBV7-2; j_call: TRBJ1-1; cdr3_nt: TGTGCCAGCAGCTGGACAGCGAACACTGAAGCTTTCTTT; cdr3_aa: CASSWTANTEAFF
d_call: TRBD2; clone_size: NA; v_call: TRBV4-3; j_call: TRBJ2-6; cdr3_nt: TGCGCCAGCAGCCAAGCGGTAGCGGGCTCTGGGGCCAACGTCCTGACTTTC; cdr3_aa: CASSQAVAGSGANVLTF
d_call: NA; clone_size: NA; v_call: TRBV11-2; j_call: TRBJ2-5; cdr3_nt: TGTGCCAGCAGCTTAGATGGGGGACTCGGTTTCGGCCAGTACTTC; cdr3_aa: CASSLDGGLGFGQYF
d_call: NA; clone_size: NA; v_call: TRBV28; j_call: TRBJ2-7; cdr3_nt: TGTGCCAGCAGTTCTCTCGGACTGGGATCCTACGAGCAGTACTTC; cdr3_aa: CASSSLGLGSYEQYF
d_call: NA; clone_size: NA; v_call: TRBV4-1; j_call: TRBJ2-1; cdr3_nt: TGCGCCAGCAGCCAAGAAGAAAGAGGGCGGTCCTACAATGAGCAGTTCTTC; cdr3_aa: CASSQEERGRSYNEQFF
d_call: TRBD1; clone_size: NA; v_call: TRBV19; j_call: TRBJ1-4; cdr3_nt: TGTGCCAGTAGTGCCGGGACAGCAACTAATGAAAAACTGTTTTTT; cdr3_aa: CASSAGTATNEKLFF
d_call: NA; clone_size: once; v_call: TRBV5-6; j_call: TRBJ1-6; cdr3_nt: TGTGCCAGCAGCTTGAGGTTCGGAGGGAAGGATTCACCCCTCCACTTT; cdr3_aa: CASSLRFGGKDSPLHF
d_call: NA; clone_size: few; v_call: TRBV5-1; j_call: TRBJ1-2; cdr3_nt: TGCGCCAGCAGCTTGAGCGGCAACCGAGTGTCCTATGGCTACACCTTC; cdr3_aa: CASSLSGNRVSYGYTF
d_call: TRBD1; clone_size: NA; v_call: TRBV6-2/TRBV6-3; j_call: TRBJ2-7; cdr3_nt: TGTGCCAGCAGTTGGGACAGGCTCTACGAGCAGTACTTC; cdr3_aa: CASSWDRLYEQYF
d_call: NA; clone_size: NA; v_call: TRBV6-5; j_call: TRBJ1-1; cdr3_nt: TGTGCCAGCAGTAGCACGGTGAACACTGAAGCTTTCTTT; cdr3_aa: CASSSTVNTEAFF
d_call: TRBD1; clone_size: NA; v_call: TRBV6-1; j_call: TRBJ1-1; cdr3_nt: TGTGCCAGCAGTGAACGACAGGGTTCTGAAGCTTTCTTT; cdr3_aa: CASSERQGSEAFF
d_call: TRBD1; clone_size: NA; v_call: TRBV30; j_call: TRBJ1-1; cdr3_nt: TGTGCCTGGAACCGGGACAGGGGGCACACTGAAGCTTTCTTT; cdr3_aa: CAWNRDRGHTEAFF
d_call: NA; clone_size: NA; v_call: TRBV4-3; j_call: TRBJ1-3; cdr3_nt: TGCGCCAGCAGCCAAGAGACAGGTTCTGGAAACACCATATATTTT; cdr3_aa: CASSQETGSGNTIYF
d_call: NA; clone_size: NA; v_call: TRBV7-2; j_call: TRBJ1-6; cdr3_nt: TGTGCCAGCAGCTTAGTCAGGGCTAATAATTCACCCCTCCACTTT; cdr3_aa: CASSLVRANNSPLHF
d_call: TRBD2; clone_size: once; v_call: TRBV2; j_call: TRBJ2-3; cdr3_nt: TGTGCCAGCAGTGCCGGGGGGGGGCGAGGAGATACGCAGTATTTT; cdr3_aa: CASSAGGGRGDTQYF
d_call: NA; clone_size: NA; v_call: TRBV5-1; j_call: TRBJ1-2; cdr3_nt: TGCGCCAGCAGCTTGGATTCAGGGCTTAACTATGGCTACACCTTC; cdr3_aa: CASSLDSGLNYGYTF
d_call: NA; clone_size: NA; v_call: TRBV6-5; j_call: TRBJ1-6; cdr3_nt: TGTGCCAGCAGCACGGGCTCCTATAATTCACCCCTCCACTTT; cdr3_aa: CASSTGSYNSPLHF
d_call: TRBD1; clone_size: many; v_call: TRBV2; j_call: TRBJ1-1; cdr3_nt: TGTGCCAGCACGATGGGGACAGGGCGGATGAACACTGAAGCTTTCTTT; cdr3_aa: CASTMGTGRMNTEAFF
d_call: NA; clone_size: NA; v_call: TRBV5-1; j_call: TRBJ1-6; cdr3_nt: TGCGCCAGCAGCTTGGAGCGGGGGGGTAATTCACCCCTCCACTTT; cdr3_aa: CASSLERGGNSPLHF
d_call: TRBD1; clone_size: once; v_call: TRBV5-1; j_call: TRBJ2-5; cdr3_nt: TGCGCCAGCAGCTTGGGACAGGGTGTCCAGGAGACCCAGTACTTC; cdr3_aa: CASSLGQGVQETQYF
d_call: NA; clone_size: NA; v_call: TRBV6-2/TRBV6-3; j_call: TRBJ2-7; cdr3_nt: TGTGCCAGCAGTTACGAACGGGTTAGAACTAGAGAGCAGTACTTC; cdr3_aa: CASSYERVRTREQYF
d_call: TRBD1; clone_size: NA; v_call: TRBV2; j_call: TRBJ1-1; cdr3_nt: TGTGCCAGCAGGGGGGACAGGGCCACTGAAGCTTTCTTT; cdr3_aa: CASRGDRATEAFF
d_call: TRBD2; clone_size: NA; v_call: TRBV6-4; j_call: TRBJ2-2; cdr3_nt: TGTGCCAGCAGTGACTCGGATAGCGGGGGGTCGCACACCGGGGAGCTGTTTTTT; cdr3_aa: CASSDSDSGGSHTGELFF
d_call: TRBD1; clone_size: NA; v_call: TRBV3-1/TRBV3-2; j_call: TRBJ2-7; cdr3_nt: TGTGCCCATGGACGGGACAGACCCTACGAGCAGTACTTC; cdr3_aa: CAHGRDRPYEQYF